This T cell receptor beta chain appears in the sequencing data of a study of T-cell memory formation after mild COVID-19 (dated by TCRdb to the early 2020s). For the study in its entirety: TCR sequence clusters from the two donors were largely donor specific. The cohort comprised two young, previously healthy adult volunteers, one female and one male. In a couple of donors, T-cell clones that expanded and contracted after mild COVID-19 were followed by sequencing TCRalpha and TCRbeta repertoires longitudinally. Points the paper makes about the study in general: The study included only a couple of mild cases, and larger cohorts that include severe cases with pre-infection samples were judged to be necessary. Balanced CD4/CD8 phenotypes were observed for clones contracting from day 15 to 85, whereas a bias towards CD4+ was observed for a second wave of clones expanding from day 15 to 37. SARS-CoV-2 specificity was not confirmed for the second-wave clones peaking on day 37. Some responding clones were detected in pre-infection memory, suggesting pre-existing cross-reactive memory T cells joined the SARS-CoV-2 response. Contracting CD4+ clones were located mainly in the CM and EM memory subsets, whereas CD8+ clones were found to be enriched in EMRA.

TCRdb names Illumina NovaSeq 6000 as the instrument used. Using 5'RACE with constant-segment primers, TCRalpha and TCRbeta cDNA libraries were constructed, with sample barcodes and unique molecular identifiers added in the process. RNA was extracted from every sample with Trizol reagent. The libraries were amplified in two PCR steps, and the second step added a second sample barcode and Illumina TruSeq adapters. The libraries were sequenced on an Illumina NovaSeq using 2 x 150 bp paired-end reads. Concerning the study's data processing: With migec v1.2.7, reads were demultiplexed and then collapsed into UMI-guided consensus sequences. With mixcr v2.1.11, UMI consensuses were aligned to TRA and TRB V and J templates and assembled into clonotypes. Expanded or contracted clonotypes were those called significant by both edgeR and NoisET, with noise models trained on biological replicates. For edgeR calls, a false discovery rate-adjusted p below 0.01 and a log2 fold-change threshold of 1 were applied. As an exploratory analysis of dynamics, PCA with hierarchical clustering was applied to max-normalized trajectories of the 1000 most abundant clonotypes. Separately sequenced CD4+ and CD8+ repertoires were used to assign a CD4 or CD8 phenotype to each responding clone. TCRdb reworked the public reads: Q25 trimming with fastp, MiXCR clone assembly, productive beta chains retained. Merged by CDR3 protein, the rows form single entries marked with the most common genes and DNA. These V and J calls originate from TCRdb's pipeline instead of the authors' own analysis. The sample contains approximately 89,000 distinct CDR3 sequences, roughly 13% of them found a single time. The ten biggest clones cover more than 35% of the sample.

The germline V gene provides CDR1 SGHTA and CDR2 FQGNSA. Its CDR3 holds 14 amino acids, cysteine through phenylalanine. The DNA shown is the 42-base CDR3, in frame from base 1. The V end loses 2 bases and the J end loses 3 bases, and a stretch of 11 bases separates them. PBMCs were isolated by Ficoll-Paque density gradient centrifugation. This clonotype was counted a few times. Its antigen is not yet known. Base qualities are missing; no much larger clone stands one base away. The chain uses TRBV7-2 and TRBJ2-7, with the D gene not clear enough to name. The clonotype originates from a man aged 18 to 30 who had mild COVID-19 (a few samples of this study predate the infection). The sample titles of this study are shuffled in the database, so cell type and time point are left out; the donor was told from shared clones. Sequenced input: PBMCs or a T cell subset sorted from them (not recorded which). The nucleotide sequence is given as TGTGCCAGCAGCTTAACGTCAGGAATCTACGAGCAGTACTTC. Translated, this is CASSLTSGIYEQYF.